Each of the 24 T cell receptor beta chains below was sequenced from the same sample in a study of cytomegalovirus exposure and HLA in healthy donors. Libraries were prepared by immunoSEQ multiplex PCR; TCRdb keeps only in-frame clonotypes and omits some of them. This table has roughly 190,000 clones, around 86% appearing once. The sequencing input was PBMCs. These receptors all come from a man aged 25-45 years in good health and CMV-seropositive.

This chain links TRBV6-6 with TRBJ1-5, with D unclear. Germline V CDR1 and CDR2: MNHNY, SVGAGI (reference sequence). V lost 8 bases and J 0 bases, leaving 8 bases between the germline ends. This CDR3 contains 13 residues. The CDR3 here is CASGDYSNQPQHF. The CDR3 DNA sequence: TGTGCCAGCGGGGATTATAGCAATCAGCCCCAGCATTTT.

The chain uses TRBV2 and TRBJ2-2; D possibly corresponds to TRBD2 (7 bases). Trimming left V 6 bases short and J 4 bases short, with 15 bases between. Germline CDR1 SNHLY, CDR2 FYNNEI. This CDR3 region has 15 residues. CDR3 bases: TGTGCCAGCAGCTACGGCGGGGGCTCCACCGGGGAGCTGTTTTTT. It encodes CASSYGGGSTGELFF.

There are a few counts of this clone. The CDR3 loop is CASRYLAGDPSNTQYF. In nucleotides, the CDR3 is TGCGCCAGCAGATACCTAGCGGGAGACCCCTCGAATACGCAGTATTTT. This chain uses TRBV5-1 with TRBJ2-3; TRBD2 matches at 10 bases. The CDR3 loop spans 16 amino acids. The V and J ends lost 5 bases and 7 bases, in that order; junction bases with no gene match: 13. Germline CDR1 SGHRS, CDR2 YFSETQ.

The chain combines TRBV29-1 with TRBJ1-5, with D possibly being TRBD1 (5 bases). The CDR3 is 12 amino acids. V was cut by 4 bases and J by 3 bases, with 7 bases left in between. Germline loops: CDR1 SQVTM, CDR2 ANQGSEA. CDR3 DNA: TGCAGCGTTGGGGGCCCCAATCAGCCCCAGCATTTT. Translated, it gives CSVGGPNQPQHF.

CDR3: CASTSQAGVYEQYF. As DNA, the CDR3 is TGTGCCAGCACCAGCCAAGCGGGAGTCTACGAGCAGTACTTC. V gene TRBV4-2 combines with J gene TRBJ2-7, with TRBD2 matching over 8 bases. The V gene end was trimmed by 7 bases and the J gene end by 3 bases; junction bases not matched to a gene: 8. This CDR3 is 14 amino acids long. The germline CDR1 and CDR2 sequences are LGHNA and YNFKEQ.

The genes are TRBV4-2 and TRBJ2-7; no firm D call. The CDR3 length is 18 residues. The V and J ends lost 6 bases and 0 bases respectively, with 24 bases between them. The germline CDR1 and CDR2 sequences are LGHNA and YNFKEQ. DNA of the CDR3: TGTGCCAGCAGACCCGACTTTTGGGCAACCAGTAGCTCCTACGAGCAGTACTTC. As protein: CASRPDFWATSSSYEQYF.

The chain employs TRBV9 and TRBJ1-3, with D unresolved. Looked up from germline, CDR1 is SGDLS and CDR2 is YYNGEE. The CDR3 runs 17 residues. V was clipped by 0 bases and J by 2 bases, with 15 bases between them. CDR3 coding DNA: TGTGCCAGCAGCGTAGAGGGTCTCAGGTACGCTGGAAACACCATATATTTT. It is translated as CASSVEGLRYAGNTIYF.

The chain links TRBV30 to TRBJ2-7, with D hard to call. The CDR3 is 14 amino acids. With 2 bases removed from V and 3 bases from J, the gap between germline ends came to 14 bases. Germline values: CDR1 GTSNPN, CDR2 SVGIG (reference sequence). The CDR3 protein is CAWSWGSTDYEQYF. The CDR3 bases are TGTGCCTGGAGTTGGGGTAGTACCGACTACGAGCAGTACTTC.

A single count supports this clone. The V gene is TRBV27, the J gene TRBJ2-4, with TRBD1 as a possible D gene (6 bases). Germline-derived CDR1 and CDR2 are MNHEY and SMNVEV (reference sequence). The CDR3 length is 15 residues. V shed 4 bases and J shed 1 base, with 11 bases lying between them. CDR3 nucleotide sequence: TGTGCCAGCAGTTCGTCAGGGGCTGCCAAAAACATTCAGTACTTC. The encoded protein is CASSSSGAAKNIQYF.

V and J are TRBV7-9 and TRBJ1-4; no reliable D call. The germline V gene encodes CDR1 SEHNR and CDR2 FQNEAQ (reference sequence). The CDR3 sequence is 14 residues long. Deletions cut 3 bases from V and 7 bases from J, with 12 bases between. The CDR3 is CASSFGGFGEKLFF. DNA for the CDR3: TGTGCCAGCAGCTTCGGAGGTTTCGGTGAAAAACTGTTTTTT.

This clone has a single count. The chain recombines TRBV7-9 with TRBJ2-1; TRBD1 matches 9 bases. CDR1 is SEHNR, CDR2 FQNEAQ, per germline (reference sequence). The CDR3 has 14 residues. V was clipped by 5 bases and J by 9 bases; unmatched bases: 8. The CDR3 spells CASSPRDRDGEQFF. The CDR3 DNA reads as TGTGCCAGCAGCCCCCGGGACAGGGACGGTGAGCAGTTCTTC.

The chain is built from TRBV5-4 and TRBJ2-2; a possible D gene is TRBD2 (6 bases). V was shortened by 0 bases and J by 3 bases, with 12 bases between the two germline ends. The CDR3 has 16 residues. Germline CDR1 reads SGHNT; CDR2 reads YYREEE (reference sequence). CDR3 sequence reads: CASSLVGGRDTGELFF. DNA for the CDR3: TGTGCCAGCAGCTTGGTTGGGGGGAGAGACACCGGGGAGCTGTTTTTT.

In this sample, this clone turned up once. V usage is TRBV29-1 and J usage is TRBJ2-3; D gene unclear. CDR1 is SQVTM, CDR2 ANQGSEA, per germline. The CDR3 is 10 residues long. Trimming took off 6 bases at V and 1 base at J, with 2 bases between the two ends. The CDR3 DNA sequence: TGCAGCGTACGCACAGATACGCAGTATTTT. Its protein is CSVRTDTQYF.

The V gene is TRBV13, the J gene TRBJ1-2, with no clear D. The CDR3 has 14 amino acids. Trimming left V 0 bases short and J 4 bases short, with 9 bases between. Germline loops: CDR1 PRHDT, CDR2 FYEKMQ (reference sequence). CDR3 sequence (DNA): TGTGCCAGCAGCTTAGGGGGCTCTGGCTATGGCTACACCTTC. Translation: CASSLGGSGYGYTF.

V gene TRBV5-1 combines with J gene TRBJ1-1; D might be TRBD1 (5 bases). This CDR3 contains 12 residues. V shed 5 bases and J shed 4 bases, with 9 bases lying between them. The germline CDR1 and CDR2 sequences are SGHRS and YFSETQ. CDR3 region: CASRAGRTEAFF. The CDR3, as DNA: TGCGCCAGCAGGGCGGGGCGCACTGAAGCTTTCTTT.

The chain is built from TRBV7-2 and TRBJ2-5, with D perhaps assigned TRBD1 or TRBD2 (5 bases each). This CDR3 has 13 residues. Per germline, CDR1 SGHTA and CDR2 FQGNSA. V lost 5 bases and J 5 bases, leaving 12 bases between the germline ends. The CDR3 spells CASSGRDGETQYF. CDR3 coding DNA: TGTGCCAGCAGCGGACGGGACGGGGAGACCCAGTACTTC.

The DNA of the CDR3 is TGTGCCAGCCGCAGGGGGAATCAGCCCCAGCATTTT. It codes for CASRRGNQPQHF. The rearrangement joins TRBV6-5 to TRBJ1-5; the match to TRBD1 covers 7 bases. The CDR3 has 12 residues. Germline V CDR1 and CDR2: MNHEY, SVGAGI. Trimming cost V 8 bases and J 4 bases; bases outside gene matches: 2.

This chain uses TRBV6-5 with TRBJ1-2; D unclear. Between the trimmed V and J ends, which lost 5 bases and 2 bases, there was a span of 9 bases. This CDR3 contains 13 residues. Germline CDR1 is MNHEY and CDR2 is SVGAGI. The CDR3 region is CASSRTANYGYTF. CDR3 DNA sequence: TGTGCCAGCAGTCGGACGGCCAACTATGGCTACACCTTC.

CDR3 amino acids: CASSRTAGRETQYF. CDR3 bases: TGTGCCAGCAGCCGGACCGCAGGGAGAGAGACCCAGTACTTC. This rearrangement joins TRBV7-9 to TRBJ2-5, with D possibly being TRBD1 or TRBD2 (5 bases each). Germline assignment: CDR1 SEHNR and CDR2 FQNEAQ (reference sequence). Trimming cost V 5 bases and J 4 bases, with 14 bases left between them. This CDR3 region has 14 residues. The complete variable domain, with remaining parts taken from reference TRBV7-9 and TRBJ2-5, reads DTGVSQNPRHKITKRGQNVTFRCDPISEHNRLYWYRQTLGQGPEFLTYFQNEAQLEKSRLLSDRFSAERPKGSFSTLEIQRTEQGDSAMYLCASSRTAGRETQYFGPGTRLLVL.

In its sample, this clone was seen once. The chain couples TRBV10-3 to TRBJ2-7; the D call may be TRBD1 or TRBD2 (6 bases each). CDR1 ENHRY and CDR2 SYGVKD come from the germline V gene. Trimming pared 6 bases from V and 5 bases from J, leaving 20 bases between. The CDR3 contains 15 residues. This CDR3 reads CAIRRLGGAKDEQYF. The CDR3 region has the DNA TGTGCCATCAGGCGCCTCGGGGGCGCGAAGGACGAGCAGTACTTC.

This chain connects TRBV5-4 to TRBJ2-7; D is perhaps TRBD2 (7 bases). The CDR3 is 15 residues long. The V gene's germline CDR1 is SGHNT and CDR2 YYREEE (reference sequence). V was shortened by 0 bases and J by 6 bases, with 16 bases between the two germline ends. The CDR3 nucleotides read TGTGCCAGCAGCTTGGTTGGCGGGGGCCGATCCGAGCAGTACTTC. Translated, it gives CASSLVGGGRSEQYF.

CDR3 loop: CASRGGTSGYEQYF. In DNA, the CDR3 is TGTGCCAGCAGGGGCGGGACTAGCGGCTACGAGCAGTACTTC. The J gene is TRBJ2-7, the V gene TRBV27, with 11 bases lining up with TRBD2. The CDR3 is made up of 14 amino acids. Unmatched junction bases numbered 4, after V lost 6 bases and J lost 3 bases. Germline CDR1 reads MNHEY; CDR2 reads SMNVEV (reference sequence).

The V and J genes are TRBV5-1 and TRBJ2-7, with 9 bases that match TRBD1. The CDR3 covers 15 residues. The V gene's germline CDR1 is SGHRS and CDR2 YFSETQ. V lost 0 bases to trimming and J lost 4 bases; unmatched junction nucleotides: 5. CDR3 sequence (DNA): TGCGCCAGCAGCTTGGGCCCGGGACAGGGTTACGAGCAGTACTTC. This translates into CASSLGPGQGYEQYF.

The gene calls are TRBV23-1 and TRBJ2-7; D might be TRBD2 (6 bases). TRBV23-1 is an open reading frame, and its role is uncertain. The CDR3 length is 18 residues. Trimming pared 3 bases from V and 5 bases from J, leaving 26 bases between. The CDR3 coding sequence is TGCGCCAGCAGTCATAAGGCAAGCTGGACTACCGATCTTGACGAGCAGTACTTC. It encodes CASSHKASWTTDLDEQYF.